One and the same sample provided the 30 T cell receptor beta chains below, sequenced in a study of blood T cell repertoires in COVID-19. Sequenced by immunoSEQ multiplex PCR; TCRdb stores in-frame clones only, minus some. In the table there are 65,000 to 95,000 clones, more than 70% of which are singletons. Specimen: peripheral blood. These receptors originate from a man aged 65 to 79 with active or convalescent COVID-19.

This clone was recorded a few times. The chain uses TRBV11-2 and TRBJ1-2; D uncertain. The CDR3 has 13 residues. Germline assignment: CDR1 SGHAT and CDR2 FQNNGV. V was clipped by 6 bases and J by 2 bases, with 10 bases between them. CDR3 DNA sequence: TGTGCCAGCAGACCCGACACAAACTATGGCTACACCTTC. As protein: CASRPDTNYGYTF.

The chain carries TRBV7-6 and TRBJ2-5, with 12 bases identical to TRBD1. Germline CDR1 and CDR2: SGHVS and FNYEAQ. V gave up 8 bases and J gave up 6 bases; unmatched junction bases: 19. The CDR3 has 18 amino acids. The DNA for the CDR3 is TGTGCCAGCCGCCTGGGGGGCGCGGGACAGGGGGCTTCAAAGACCCAGTACTTC. It is translated as CASRLGGAGQGASKTQYF.

This rearrangement joins TRBV18 to TRBJ1-1; D perhaps matches TRBD1 (5 bases). The CDR3 extends over 14 amino acids. Per germline, CDR1 KGHSH and CDR2 LQKENI. Trimming took 2 bases from V and 1 from J, leaving 8 bases between them. The CDR3 nucleotides read TGTGCCAGCTCACCAGGGGCCGGGAACACTGAAGCTTTCTTT. Translated, it gives CASSPGAGNTEAFF.

The chain links TRBV9 to TRBJ2-2; no clear D gene. CDR1 and CDR2 (germline): SGDLS, YYNGEE. CDR3 length equals 11 residues. The V and J ends lost 2 bases and 6 bases respectively, with 2 bases between them. The CDR3 nucleotides read TGTGCCAGCAGCGTCTCCGGGGAGCTGTTTTTT. It codes for CASSVSGELFF.

The chain links TRBV5-1 to TRBJ2-5, with 13 bases fitting TRBD2. The CDR3 totals 16 residues. Per germline, CDR1 SGHRS and CDR2 YFSETQ. The junction had 4 bases not matched to a gene; V was cut back by 4 bases and J by 1 base. Here the CDR3 DNA reads TGCGCCAGCAGCCATACTAGCGGGAGGGTCCAAGAGACCCAGTACTTC. It is translated as CASSHTSGRVQETQYF.

This clone was found once. The rearrangement links TRBV30 to TRBJ2-3; D not resolved. Germline lookup yields CDR1 GTSNPN and CDR2 SVGIG (reference sequence). V lost 0 bases, J lost 3 bases, and 7 bases lay in between. This CDR3 contains 13 residues. The CDR3 spells CAWSVKRTDTQYF. The CDR3 region has the DNA TGTGCCTGGAGTGTAAAGCGAACAGATACGCAGTATTTT.

Only a few counts were recorded for this clone. The rearrangement links TRBV4-1 to TRBJ1-6; TRBD1 is a possible D gene (5 bases). V lost 0 bases and J 2 bases, leaving 5 bases between the germline ends. The CDR3 is 15 residues long. Germline assignment: CDR1 MGHRA and CDR2 YSYEKL. CDR3 in DNA: TGCGCCAGCAGCCAAGACAGGGCCTATAATTCACCCCTCCACTTT. Protein: CASSQDRAYNSPLHF.

The rearrangement uses TRBV4-2 and TRBJ2-5; D uncertain. The CDR3 length is 16 residues. The V gene's germline CDR1 is LGHNA and CDR2 YNFKEQ. Trimming stripped 4 bases from V and 5 bases from J, with 20 bases between. CDR3 DNA sequence: TGTGCCAGCAGCCCCCGCCGGAGAGAGCGCTTGGAGACCCAGTACTTC. This encodes CASSPRRRERLETQYF.

The genes are TRBV19 and TRBJ1-5, with 9 bases matching TRBD1. The V and J ends lost 3 bases and 4 bases, in that order; junction bases with no gene match: 7. The CDR3 totals 16 residues. Per germline, CDR1 LNHDA and CDR2 SQIVND (reference sequence). CDR3 protein: CASSILSGTGNQPQHF. CDR3 in DNA: TGTGCCAGTAGTATCTTATCCGGGACAGGGAATCAGCCCCAGCATTTT.

The chain uses TRBV13 and TRBJ2-3; 11 bases fit TRBD2. This CDR3 has 15 amino acids. Unmatched junction bases numbered 4, after V lost 0 bases and J lost 8 bases. From germline, CDR1 is PRHDT and CDR2 FYEKMQ (reference sequence). CDR3 loop: CASSLGGTSGGTQYF. For the CDR3, the DNA is TGTGCCAGCAGCTTAGGCGGGACTAGCGGTGGTACGCAGTATTTT.

The V and J genes are TRBV2 and TRBJ1-1; D may be TRBD1 (6 bases). The germline V gene encodes CDR1 SNHLY and CDR2 FYNNEI. V lost 1 base and J 5 bases, leaving 11 bases between the germline ends. This CDR3 has 14 amino acids. CDR3 sequence: CASSEGGRRTEAFF. CDR3 DNA sequence: TGTGCCAGCAGTGAAGGGGGGCGGCGGACTGAAGCTTTCTTT.

V is TRBV7-9 and J is TRBJ1-4; 8 bases are a match to TRBD1. Germline CDR1 is SEHNR and CDR2 is FQNEAQ (reference sequence). The CDR3 totals 15 residues. The junction had 8 bases not matched to a gene; V was cut back by 4 bases and J by 7 bases. CDR3 bases: TGTGCCAGCAGCTCCCAGACAGGGGCGGCTGAAAAACTGTTTTTT. Translation: CASSSQTGAAEKLFF.

V usage is TRBV19 and J usage is TRBJ2-7, with 10 bases aligning to TRBD1. Germline V CDR1 and CDR2: LNHDA, SQIVND (reference sequence). This CDR3 has 15 amino acids. The J segment lost 5 bases and the V segment lost 6 bases, leaving 10 bases of the junction unmatched. DNA for the CDR3: TGTGCCAGTAGGGACCCGGGACAGGGGCGTCACGAGCAGTACTTC. It specifies CASRDPGQGRHEQYF.

CDR3 protein: CASSPRTSGSPYF. In DNA, the CDR3 is TGTGCCAGTAGTCCCAGGACTAGCGGGAGCCCGTACTTC. The J gene is TRBJ2-7, the V gene TRBV19; TRBD2 matches at 13 bases. V was clipped by 5 bases and J by 12 bases; unmatched bases: 7. This CDR3 spans 13 amino acids. Germline V gene lookup returns CDR1 LNHDA and CDR2 SQIVND (reference sequence). Filled out from reference TRBV19 and TRBJ2-7, the complete variable domain reads DGGITQSPKYLFRKEGQNVTLSCEQNLNHDAMYWYRQDPGQGLRLIYYSQIVNDFQKGDIAEGYSVSREKKESFPLTVTSAQKNPTAFYLCASSPRTSGSPYFGPGTRLTVT.

This clone was picked up one time. This rearrangement joins TRBV6-6 to TRBJ1-1; D is possibly TRBD1 (6 bases). Germline V gives CDR1 MNHNY, CDR2 SVGAGI (reference sequence). The CDR3 totals 12 residues. Trimming removed 6 bases from V and 6 bases from J, with 11 bases in between. The DNA for the CDR3 is TGTGCCAGCAGACCAGACAGGTCTGAAGCTTTCTTT. Amino acids: CASRPDRSEAFF.

This sequence joins TRBV3-1 (or the pseudogene TRBV3-2) and TRBJ2-5, with 10 bases fitting TRBD2. Germline V gene sequence: CDR1 LGHDT, CDR2 YNNKEL (reference sequence). The V segment lost 3 bases and the J segment 5 bases; nucleotides outside the gene matches: 6. This CDR3 is 15 amino acids long. Written as DNA, the CDR3 is TGTGCCAGCAGCCAGCAGCGGGGGGGCCGCGAGACCCAGTACTTC. Amino acid sequence: CASSQQRGGRETQYF.

This chain links TRBV6-5 with TRBJ1-5; a weak D match, TRBD1 (6 bases). V gave up 7 bases and J gave up 0 bases, with 13 bases separating them. This CDR3 comprises 15 residues. The germline CDR1 and CDR2 sequences are MNHEY and SVGAGI. The chain's CDR3 is CASNPGTHSNQPQHF. The CDR3 nucleotides read TGTGCCAGCAATCCCGGGACACATAGCAATCAGCCCCAGCATTTT.

The genes are TRBV30 and TRBJ1-6, with D perhaps TRBD1 (6 bases). Germline assignment: CDR1 GTSNPN and CDR2 SVGIG (reference sequence). V dropped 3 bases and J dropped 3 bases, with 12 bases sitting between them. This CDR3 is 15 amino acids long. The CDR3 sequence: CAWRAGVNYNSPLHF. The CDR3 nucleotides read TGTGCCTGGAGGGCAGGGGTAAACTATAATTCACCCCTCCACTTT.

The gene calls are TRBV29-1 and TRBJ1-2; a possible D gene is TRBD1 (5 bases). Germline assignment: CDR1 SQVTM and CDR2 ANQGSEA. This CDR3 contains 12 residues. The V end lost 4 bases, the J end lost 1 base, and 7 bases lay between the germline ends. As DNA, the CDR3 is TGCAGCGTTGGGGGCAGTAACTATGGCTACACCTTC. Its translation is CSVGGSNYGYTF.

This clone was counted once. The chain is built from TRBV5-6 and TRBJ1-4; no definite D call. Per the germline V gene, CDR1 is SGHDT and CDR2 is YYEEEE. There are 14 residues in the CDR3. V shed 0 bases and J shed 11 bases, with 14 bases lying between them. The CDR3 DNA reads as TGTGCCAGCAGCTTGGGTAGGACTCCTGGGAAACTGTTTTTT. Its protein is CASSLGRTPGKLFF.

The V gene is TRBV15, the J gene TRBJ2-7; D possibly corresponds to TRBD1 (7 bases). In germline, CDR1 is LNHNV, CDR2 YYDKDF (reference sequence). CDR3 length: 15 amino acids. The V end was cut by 5 bases, the J end by 2 bases, with 16 bases between. DNA for the CDR3: TGTGCCACCAGCGGAGGGGTAGGACAGGCCTACGAGCAGTACTTC. Encoded protein: CATSGGVGQAYEQYF.

The chain couples TRBV28 to TRBJ1-6; TRBD1 matches at 7 bases. CDR1 is MDHEN, CDR2 SYDVKM, per germline. The CDR3 contains 19 residues. V trimming: 7 bases; J trimming: 9 bases; junction bases outside the gene matches: 24. CDR3 DNA sequence: TGTGCCAGCAAAAATATGGAATGGATCCCGGGACAGCATCCTTCACCCCTCCACTTT. It yields the protein CASKNMEWIPGQHPSPLHF. The full variable domain, completed using reference TRBV28 and TRBJ1-6, is DVKVTQSSRYLVKRTGEKVFLECVQDMDHENMFWYRQDPGLGLRLIYFSYDVKMKEKGDIPEGYSVSREKKERFSLILESASTNQTSMYLCASKNMEWIPGQHPSPLHFGNGTRLTVT.

The rearrangement joins TRBV5-1 to TRBJ1-2; perhaps TRBD1 as D (6 bases). The CDR3 sequence is 16 residues long. Germline values: CDR1 SGHRS, CDR2 YFSETQ. The V and J ends lost 6 bases and 3 bases respectively, with 21 bases between them. CDR3 protein: CASTPGGASDYYGYTF. The CDR3 nucleotides read TGCGCCAGCACCCCGGGGGGGGCTTCGGACTACTATGGCTACACCTTC.

The chain has TRBV20-1 and TRBJ1-3, with 8 bases fitting TRBD1. Germline V CDR1 and CDR2: DFQATT, SNEGSKA (reference sequence). The CDR3 spans 11 residues. The junction had 3 bases not matched to a gene; V was cut back by 5 bases and J by 9 bases. CDR3 DNA: TGCAGTGCTGGACAGGGAGGCACCATATATTTT. Its protein is CSAGQGGTIYF.

The CDR3 sequence: CASTAQGYEQYF. The CDR3 DNA sequence: TGTGCCAGCACCGCACAGGGCTACGAGCAGTACTTC. The chain links TRBV7-8 to TRBJ2-7; D is perhaps TRBD1 (6 bases). Germline lookup yields CDR1 SGHVS and CDR2 FQNEAQ. This CDR3 contains 12 residues. V was cut by 7 bases and J by 3 bases, with 10 bases left in between. The whole variable domain, remainder taken from reference TRBV7-8 and TRBJ2-7, is GAGVSQSPRYKVAKRGQDVALRCDPISGHVSLFWYQQALGQGPEFLTYFQNEAQLDKSGLPSDRFFAERPEGSVSTLKIQRTQQEDSAVYLCASTAQGYEQYFGPGTRLTVT.

This clone is a singleton in its sample. The J gene is TRBJ2-5, the V gene TRBV9, with TRBD1 identical over 10 bases. The germline V gene encodes CDR1 SGDLS and CDR2 YYNGEE. This CDR3 comprises 16 residues. The V gene end was trimmed by 1 base and the J gene end by 7 bases; junction bases not matched to a gene: 10. DNA for the CDR3: TGTGCCAGCAGCGTAACCGGGACAGGGGTATTTGGGACCCAGTACTTC. It codes for CASSVTGTGVFGTQYF.

This clone was recorded a few times. The chain joins TRBV7-9 to TRBJ2-2, with a tentative D call TRBD2 (7 bases). The CDR3 contains 13 residues. Germline V gives CDR1 SEHNR, CDR2 FQNEAQ (reference sequence). Between the trimmed V and J ends, which lost 10 bases and 6 bases, there was a span of 15 bases. CDR3 sequence reads: CATLGGAPGELFF. In nucleotides, the CDR3 is TGTGCCACCCTTGGGGGGGCCCCCGGGGAGCTGTTTTTT. The variable domain in full, completed from reference TRBV7-9 and TRBJ2-2, reads DTGVSQNPRHKITKRGQNVTFRCDPISEHNRLYWYRQTLGQGPEFLTYFQNEAQLEKSRLLSDRFSAERPKGSFSTLEIQRTEQGDSAMYLCATLGGAPGELFFGEGSRLTVL.

The table lists this clone with a count of one. V gene TRBV3-1 (or the pseudogene TRBV3-2) combines with J gene TRBJ2-1; 8 bases align to TRBD2. CDR1 is LGHDT and CDR2 is YNNKEL in the germline V gene (reference sequence). The CDR3 runs to 19 residues. Germline trimming cut 0 bases from V and 8 bases from J; bases unmatched to any gene: 18. The CDR3 DNA is TGTGCCAGCAGCCAAGATCTTGGTAGCGGGAACCCCCGGTCGTATGAGCAGTTCTTC. It codes for CASSQDLGSGNPRSYEQFF.

This rearrangement joins TRBV28 to TRBJ2-7, with TRBD2 matching 8 bases. The CDR3 spans 16 residues. CDR1 and CDR2 (germline): MDHEN, SYDVKM. With V trimmed by 8 bases and J by 0 bases, 12 bases remained unmatched. The CDR3, as DNA: TGTGCCAGCCCCCCAGCGGGAGTAAGTCTCTCCTACGAGCAGTACTTC. Translating gives CASPPAGVSLSYEQYF.

This chain uses TRBV5-1 with TRBJ2-3, with D perhaps TRBD2 (5 bases). The CDR3 contains 16 residues. V lost 0 bases to trimming and J lost 1 base, with 12 bases between them. Germline CDR1 SGHRS, CDR2 YFSETQ. CDR3 loop: CASSLDAGEGTDTQYF. In DNA form, the CDR3 reads TGCGCCAGCAGCTTGGACGCCGGGGAAGGCACAGATACGCAGTATTTT. The full variable domain, completed using reference TRBV5-1 and TRBJ2-3, is KAGVTQTPRYLIKTRGQQVTLSCSPISGHRSVSWYQQTPGQGLQFLFEYFSETQRNKGNFPGRFSGRQFSNSRSEMNVSTLELGDSALYLCASSLDAGEGTDTQYFGPGTRLTVL.